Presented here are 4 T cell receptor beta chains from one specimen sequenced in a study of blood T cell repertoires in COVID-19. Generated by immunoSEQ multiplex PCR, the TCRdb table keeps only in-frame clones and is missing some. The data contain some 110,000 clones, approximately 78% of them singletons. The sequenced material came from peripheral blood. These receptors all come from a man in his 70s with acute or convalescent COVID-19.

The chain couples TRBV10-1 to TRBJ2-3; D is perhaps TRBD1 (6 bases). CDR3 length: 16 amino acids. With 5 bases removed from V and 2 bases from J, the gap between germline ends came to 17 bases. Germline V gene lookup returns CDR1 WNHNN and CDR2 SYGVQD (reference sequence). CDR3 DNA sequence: TGCGCCAGCAGTTACTCCTGGACAGCCTACACAGATACGCAGTATTTT. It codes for CASSYSWTAYTDTQYF.

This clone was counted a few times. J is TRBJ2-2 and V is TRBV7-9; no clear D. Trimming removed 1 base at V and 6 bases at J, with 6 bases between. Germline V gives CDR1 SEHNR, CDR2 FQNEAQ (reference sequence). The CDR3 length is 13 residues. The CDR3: CASSLEAAGELFF. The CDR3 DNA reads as TGTGCCAGCAGCTTAGAGGCGGCCGGGGAGCTGTTTTTT.

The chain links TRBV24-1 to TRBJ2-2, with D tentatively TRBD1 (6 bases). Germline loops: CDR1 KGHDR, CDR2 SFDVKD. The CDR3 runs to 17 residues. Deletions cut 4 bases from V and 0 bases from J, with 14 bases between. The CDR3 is CATSELGQSSNTGELFF. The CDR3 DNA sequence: TGTGCCACCAGTGAACTTGGACAGAGCTCGAACACCGGGGAGCTGTTTTTT.

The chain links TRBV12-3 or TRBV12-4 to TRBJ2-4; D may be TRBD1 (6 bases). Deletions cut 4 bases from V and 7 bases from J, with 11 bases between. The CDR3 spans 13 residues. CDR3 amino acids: CASSSPRGNIQYF. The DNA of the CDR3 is TGTGCCAGCAGTTCCCCCAGGGGCAACATTCAGTACTTC.